The clone carrying this T cell receptor (beta chain) was picked up one time. Per germline, CDR1 SGHTA and CDR2 FQGNSA. The CDR3 length is 15 residues. V trimming: 4 bases; J trimming: 0 bases; junction bases outside the gene matches: 4. Repertoires were generated with immunoSEQ multiplex PCR, while TCRdb's copy carries only in-frame clones and drops some. In the table there are 120,000 or so clones, 71% of which are singletons. The source of the sample is a study of blood T cell repertoires in COVID-19. The sequenced sample was peripheral blood. The gene calls are TRBV7-2 and TRBJ2-7, with TRBD2 matching 9 bases. This sequence was found in a human donor with acute or convalescent COVID-19. The donor label of this sample is uncertain. Here the CDR3 reads CASSSQAGGSYEQYV. The CDR3, as DNA: TGTGCCAGCAGCTCACAAGCGGGGGGCTCCTACGAGCAGTACGTC.